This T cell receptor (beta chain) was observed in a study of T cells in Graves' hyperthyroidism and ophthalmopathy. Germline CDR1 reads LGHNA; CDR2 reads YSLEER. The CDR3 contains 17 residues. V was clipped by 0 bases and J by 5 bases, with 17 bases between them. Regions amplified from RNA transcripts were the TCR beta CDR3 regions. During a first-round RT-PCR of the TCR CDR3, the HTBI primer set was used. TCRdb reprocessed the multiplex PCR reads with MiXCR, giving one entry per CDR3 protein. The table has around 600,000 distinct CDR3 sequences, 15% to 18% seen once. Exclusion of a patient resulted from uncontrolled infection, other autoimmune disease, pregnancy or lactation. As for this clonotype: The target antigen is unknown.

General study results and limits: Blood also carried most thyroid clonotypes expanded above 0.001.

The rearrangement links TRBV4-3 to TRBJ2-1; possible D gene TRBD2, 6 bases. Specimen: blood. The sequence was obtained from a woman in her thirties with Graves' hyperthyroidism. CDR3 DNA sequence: TGCGCCAGCAGCCAAGATGCGGGACCGGGCACCAACAATGAGCAGTTCTTC. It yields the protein CASSQDAGPGTNNEQFF.